This TCR beta chain was captured in a study of T cell responses to AZD1222 COVID-19 vaccine. The protocol was immunoSEQ multiplex PCR, while the TCRdb copy is restricted to in-frame clones and leaves out a portion. The table has approximately 20,000 clones, approximately 82% seen once; the top ten hold less than 50%. Germline CDR1 LGHNT, CDR2 FRNRAP. The CDR3 loop spans 15 amino acids. V was pared by 7 bases and J by 1 base, with 16 bases between. The source is an adult in good health. The V and J genes are TRBV12-5 and TRBJ1-1; possibly TRBD1 for D (5 bases). Sequencing was performed on peripheral blood, taken on day 0 of AZD1222 vaccination. The CDR3 DNA is TGTGCTAGTGCCGCGGGGGGGGTAGGGAACACTGAAGCTTTCTTT. Encoded protein: CASAAGGVGNTEAFF.